This TCR beta chain is drawn from a study of STAT5B mutations in CD4+ large granular lymphocyte leukemia. The study's findings and limits: Patient CD4-sorted repertoires looked more clonal than healthy CD4+ repertoires, even without putative leukemic clones.

Sequencing was at survey level. Here immunoSEQ multiplex PCR was the method, and the copy in TCRdb shows in-frame clones only, minus some. The data hold over 25,000 clones, with around four fifths observed a single time. Note on this clone: Antigen unknown.

The CDR3 runs to 15 residues. Germline CDR1 reads MNHEY; CDR2 reads SVGAGI. Trimming took off 7 bases at V and 5 bases at J, with 17 bases between the two ends. The clonotype originates from a human donor in good health. What was sequenced was CD4+ T cells from blood buffy coats. The chain has TRBV6-5 and TRBJ2-2, with D tentatively TRBD2 (7 bases). The CDR3 reads CASTQMEGGTGELFF. The CDR3 nucleotides read TGTGCCAGCACCCAAATGGAGGGGGGGACCGGGGAGCTGTTTTTT.